Below, one T cell receptor (beta chain) is given with its context. Antigen specificity is unknown. The sample originates from a study of T cells in Graves' hyperthyroidism and ophthalmopathy. General observations from the study: Model predictions of ophthalmopathy came a median 6.5 months before onset. Most thyroid clonotypes expanded above 0.001 were also detected in blood.

The definition of stable Graves' hyperthyroidism was no ophthalmopathy progression within 18 months. It was uncontrolled infection, other autoimmune disease, pregnancy or lactation that excluded patients. The CDR3 covers 14 residues. Trimming removed 3 bases from V and 0 bases from J, with 12 bases in between. CDR1 is SQVTM and CDR2 is ANQGSEA in the germline V gene. RNA transcripts provided the source from which TCR beta CDR3 regions were amplified. First-round RT-PCR with HTBI primers amplified the TCR CDR3 region. TCRdb re-called the multiplex PCR reads through MiXCR, storing one row per CDR3 protein. The sample carries 530,000 or so distinct CDR3 sequences, just over 45% recorded once.

Sequencing used peripheral blood or thyroid tissue (not recorded which). The sequence came from a woman aged 18-35 years with Graves' hyperthyroidism. The chain links TRBV29-1 to TRBJ2-7; D is perhaps TRBD2 (5 bases). Written as DNA, the CDR3 is TGCAGCGTTGATTTTGACTATACCTCCTACGAGCAGTACTTC. Translating it yields CSVDFDYTSYEQYF.